The 7 T cell receptor beta chains presented below share a single source sample, sequenced in a study of T cell repertoires in cytomegalovirus infection. TCRdb recomputed calls from the reads with MiXCR, one row per CDR3 protein. In the table there are some 300,000 distinct CDR3 sequences, about 8.8% of which are singletons. The sequencing sample was made of PBMCs. These receptors were collected from a human donor in good health (CMV status not recorded). Some clones in this sample may be carry-over from other donors' samples.

This clonotype was found many times. The J gene is TRBJ2-2, the V gene TRBV6-1, with D maybe TRBD2 (5 bases). With 3 bases removed from V and 2 bases from J, the gap between germline ends came to 13 bases. There are 16 residues in the CDR3. Per the germline V gene, CDR1 is MNHNS and CDR2 is SASEGT. CDR3 region: CASSDVLRTNTGELFF. The CDR3 DNA sequence: TGTGCCAGCAGTGACGTACTGCGGACTAACACCGGGGAGCTGTTTTTT.

This clonotype was seen ten or more times. The chain links TRBV20-1 to TRBJ1-5; D is possibly TRBD1 (6 bases). Trimming left V 6 bases short and J 4 bases short, with 10 bases between. CDR1 DFQATT and CDR2 SNEGSKA come from the germline V gene (reference sequence). This CDR3 has 12 amino acids. Here the CDR3 DNA reads TGCAGTGCGGGGGGGCAGAATCAGCCCCAGCATTTT. This sequence encodes CSAGGQNQPQHF.

This clonotype showed up just a few times. The genes are TRBV27 and TRBJ1-4; a weak D match, TRBD1 (6 bases). CDR1 and CDR2 from the germline V gene are MNHEY and SMNVEV (reference sequence). The length of the CDR3 is 16 residues. The V end lost 0 bases, the J end lost 9 bases, and 17 bases lay between the germline ends. The DNA for the CDR3 is TGTGCCAGCAGTTTATCGGGGACCGGGGGGGGCCAAAAACTGTTTTTT. Its protein product is CASSLSGTGGGQKLFF.

About this clonotype: The final CDR3 position lacks the conserved phenylalanine or tryptophan, pointing to a likely read error. The chain links TRBV14 to TRBJ2-1; D not resolved. Trimming left V 1 base short and J 9 bases short, with 13 bases between. Per germline, CDR1 SGHDN and CDR2 FVKESK. The CDR3 contains 14 residues. In DNA, the CDR3 is TGTGCCAGCAGCCAAGCATCCGTACGCTCTGAGCAGTTCTTG. Protein sequence: CASSQASVRSEQFL.

This clonotype was counted at least ten times. The chain carries TRBV7-8 and TRBJ2-1, with 8 positions matching TRBD2. CDR1 is SGHVS, CDR2 FQNEAQ, per germline. V lost 0 bases, J lost 4 bases, and 5 bases stayed unmatched. The CDR3 length is 16 residues. CDR3 sequence (DNA): TGTGCCAGCAGCTTAGCTACCAGCGGGGGTTACAATGAGCAGTTCTTC. Translation: CASSLATSGGYNEQFF.

CDR3: CASSSGTGAGETQYF. The CDR3 DNA reads TGTGCCAGTAGTTCAGGGACAGGGGCAGGGGAGACCCAGTACTTC. V is TRBV19 and J is TRBJ2-5; 10 nucleotides align to TRBD1. Germline loops: CDR1 LNHDA, CDR2 SQIVND (reference sequence). V shed 5 bases and J 5 bases; nucleotides not matched to a gene: 8. This CDR3 region has 15 residues.

The sample holds many counts of this clonotype. The gene calls are TRBV28 and TRBJ2-2, with D perhaps assigned TRBD1 or TRBD2 (5 bases each). Germline V gene data show CDR1 as MDHEN and CDR2 as SYDVKM. This CDR3 spans 14 amino acids. V lost 11 bases and J lost 6, with 19 bases in between. The CDR3 bases are TGTGCCGGGAACCGGGCCCAGGGAGCCGGGGAGCTGTTTTTT. Translating it yields CAGNRAQGAGELFF.